This T cell receptor (beta chain) was recovered during a study of blood T cell repertoires in COVID-19. Background on the study: Collection of acute and convalescent COVID-19 samples took place in the United States, Italy and Spain. T cells, B-cell-depleted T cells, or PBMCs provided the cDNA or gDNA that served as material.

CDR3 size: 15 residues. The V end was cut by 8 bases, the J end by 0 bases, with 14 bases between. Germline loops: CDR1 LGHDT, CDR2 YNNKEL (reference sequence). Original processing notes: Amplification with reference gene primers provided the estimates of nucleated cell counts. The protocol was immunoSEQ multiplex PCR, while the TCRdb copy is restricted to in-frame clones and leaves out a portion. V and J calls and clone size are as listed in that table; D and trimming were resolved from the DNA. The data show under 55,000 clones, 88% seen once. Sequenced input: peripheral blood. This sequence was found in a human donor in a cohort sampled during active COVID-19. This rearrangement joins TRBV3-1 (or the pseudogene TRBV3-2) to TRBJ1-3; D might be TRBD1 (5 bases). The CDR3 is CASQGLSSSGNTIYF. The CDR3 DNA follows: TGTGCCAGCCAGGGACTCTCGAGCTCTGGAAACACCATATATTTT.